One and the same sample provided the 29 T cell receptor beta chains below, sequenced in a study of post-analysis software for immune sequencing data. General study points: A few TRBV segments occurring more often in patients than controls included TRBV5-6, TRBV5-1 and TRBV20-1.

Their antigens remain unidentified. Researchers reported that TCR beta cDNA libraries carried unique molecular identifiers. TCRdb re-called the PCR reads through MiXCR, storing one row per CDR3 protein. Among approximately 160,000 distinct CDR3 sequences listed, approximately 30% were seen once. The sample was blood. These receptors all come from a girl between 5 and 17 years old with multiple sclerosis.

Only a few counts were recorded for this clonotype. This chain links TRBV18 with TRBJ1-1; possibly TRBD1 for D (5 bases). V was shortened by 4 bases and J by 5 bases, with 14 bases between the two germline ends. The CDR3 consists of 14 residues. Germline lookup yields CDR1 KGHSH and CDR2 LQKENI. This CDR3 reads CASSQGGVPTEAFF. Here the CDR3 DNA reads TGTGCCAGCTCACAGGGAGGGGTCCCAACTGAAGCTTTCTTT.

As to this clonotype: The germline gene is not matched at one end of the junction; a read error may be the cause. The rearrangement uses TRBV18 and TRBJ2-7; no reliable D call. The CDR3 is made up of 14 amino acids. Germline V gene sequence: CDR1 KGHSH, CDR2 LQKENI. The CDR3 spells CASSPGQSNNERYF. CDR3 bases: TGTGCCAGCTCACCGGGCCAGTCGAACAACGAGCGGTACTTC.

This clonotype was detected many times. V usage is TRBV30 and J usage is TRBJ2-6; D remains ambiguous. Deletions cut 3 bases from V and 0 bases from J, with 3 bases between. The CDR3 covers 13 residues. The germline V gene encodes CDR1 GTSNPN and CDR2 SVGIG (reference sequence). The DNA for the CDR3 is TGTGCCTGGAGGATCTCTGGGGCCAACGTCCTGACTTTC. It is translated as CAWRISGANVLTF.

This clonotype was counted ten times or more. This sequence joins TRBV12-3 or TRBV12-4 and TRBJ1-2; weak D call: TRBD1 (5 bases). This CDR3 has 15 amino acids. V lost 8 bases, J lost 7 bases, and 23 bases lay in between. Here the CDR3 reads CASSPARVPPGGYTF. CDR3 bases: TGTGCCAGCTCCCCCGCCAGGGTCCCACCGGGTGGCTACACCTTC.

Ten or more counts support this clonotype. The V gene is TRBV12-3 or TRBV12-4, the J gene TRBJ2-1, with 8 bases that match TRBD1. The CDR3 is 16 amino acids. J was trimmed by 4 bases and V by 6 bases; bases with no gene match: 11. The CDR3 DNA reads as TGTGCCAGCAGGGCCCCGGGCAGGGGGCAATACAATGAGCAGTTCTTC. Amino acid sequence: CASRAPGRGQYNEQFF.

This clonotype was seen only a few times. A read error may be the cause here, since a much bigger clone is one base away. Written as DNA, the CDR3 is TGTGCCATCAGTGTCTTGGTAGGGGATGGGCAGTTCTTC. This sequence encodes CAISVLVGDGQFF. The V and J genes are TRBV10-3 and TRBJ2-1; D perhaps matches TRBD1 (5 bases). From germline, CDR1 is ENHRY and CDR2 SYGVKD. The germline V and J ends were trimmed by 4 bases and 12 bases, with 16 bases remaining between them. The CDR3 consists of 13 residues.

This clonotype came up many times. The chain has TRBV7-9 and TRBJ2-1; 9 bases agree with TRBD2. The CDR3 covers 15 residues. Per germline, CDR1 SEHNR and CDR2 FQNEAQ (reference sequence). The V gene end was trimmed by 5 bases and the J gene end by 9 bases; junction bases not matched to a gene: 11. Here the CDR3 DNA reads TGTGCCAGCAGCCGCTTGGCGGGAGGGCCTAGTGAGCAGTTCTTC. Translation: CASSRLAGGPSEQFF. The complete variable domain, with remaining parts taken from reference TRBV7-9 and TRBJ2-1, reads DTGVSQNPRHKITKRGQNVTFRCDPISEHNRLYWYRQTLGQGPEFLTYFQNEAQLEKSRLLSDRFSAERPKGSFSTLEIQRTEQGDSAMYLCASSRLAGGPSEQFFGPGTRLTVL.

Points on this clonotype: This may come from a read error, since a much larger clone is one base off. This chain joins TRBV20-1 and TRBJ2-5; either TRBD1 or TRBD2 may supply D (5 bases each). The CDR3 is 15 residues long. The V gene's germline CDR1 is DFQATT and CDR2 SNEGSKA (reference sequence). V dropped 3 bases and J dropped 4 bases, with 18 bases sitting between them. In DNA, the CDR3 is TGCAGTGCTAGTCCCTGGGCGGGCCAGGGAGAGACCCAGTACTTC. This encodes CSASPWAGQGETQYF.

The chain is built from TRBV28 and TRBJ2-3, with 10 bases aligning to TRBD2. V was pared by 4 bases and J by 6 bases, with 10 bases of the junction left unmatched. CDR3 size: 16 residues. Germline loops: CDR1 MDHEN, CDR2 SYDVKM. This CDR3 is CASSSPPSGRGDTQYF. The CDR3, as DNA: TGTGCCAGCAGTTCCCCCCCTAGCGGGAGAGGTGATACGCAGTATTTT.

The chain combines TRBV29-1 with TRBJ2-3; a weak D match, TRBD1 (6 bases). Per germline, CDR1 SQVTM and CDR2 ANQGSEA. Trimming cost V 3 bases and J 4 bases, with 8 bases left between them. The CDR3 has 12 amino acids. The chain's CDR3 is CSVDAGADTQYF. Here the CDR3 DNA reads TGCAGCGTTGATGCAGGGGCAGATACGCAGTATTTT.

Note on this clonotype: This CDR3 is missing its conserved last phenylalanine or tryptophan, likely due to a read error. The chain links TRBV12-3 or TRBV12-4 to TRBJ2-3, with 8 bases that match TRBD2. This CDR3 is 15 amino acids long. The V and J ends lost 7 bases and 4 bases, in that order; junction bases with no gene match: 10. The CDR3 region is CASTSLAGGSDTQYL. CDR3 bases: TGTGCCAGCACATCCCTAGCGGGCGGGTCAGATACGCAGTATTTA.

This clonotype came up many times. The chain couples TRBV20-1 to TRBJ2-3, with D tentatively TRBD1 (5 bases). This CDR3 has 12 residues. CDR1 and CDR2 from the germline V gene are DFQATT and SNEGSKA (reference sequence). Deletions cut 3 bases from V and 4 bases from J, with 8 bases between. CDR3 sequence reads: CSARWGADTQYF. The CDR3 nucleotides are TGCAGTGCTAGGTGGGGCGCAGATACGCAGTATTTT.

This clonotype was recorded at least ten times. This chain uses TRBV5-1 with TRBJ2-7; maybe TRBD2 (5 bases). This CDR3 contains 13 residues. V shed 3 bases and J shed 2 bases, with 9 bases lying between them. Germline-derived CDR1 and CDR2 are SGHRS and YFSETQ. CDR3 DNA: TGCGCCAGCAGCTCCTCCGGGACCTACGAGCAGTACTTC. It codes for CASSSSGTYEQYF.

The genes are TRBV25-1 and TRBJ2-5; TRBD1 matches at 10 bases. The CDR3 has 15 residues. Germline values: CDR1 MGHDK, CDR2 SYGVNS. The V segment lost 4 bases and the J segment 2 bases; nucleotides outside the gene matches: 4. CDR3 protein: CASSGTGGGQETQYF. The CDR3 DNA follows: TGTGCCAGCAGTGGGACAGGGGGGGGACAAGAGACCCAGTACTTC.

In regard to this clonotype: This may arise from a read error, as a much more abundant clone is one base away. The chain couples TRBV5-4 to TRBJ2-1; TRBD2 matches 10 bases. After removal of 3 bases from V and 12 bases from J, the junction contained 12 bases not matched to a gene. Germline CDR1 SGHNT, CDR2 YYREEE (reference sequence). This CDR3 contains 15 residues. The CDR3 spells CASSSLAGRKGGQFF. The CDR3 DNA follows: TGTGCCAGCAGCTCACTAGCGGGGAGGAAAGGCGGGCAGTTCTTC. Looking up the rest from reference TRBV5-4 and TRBJ2-1 gives the full variable domain: ETGVTQSPTHLIKTRGQQVTLRCSSQSGHNTVSWYQQALGQGPQFIFQYYREEENGRGNFPPRFSGLQFPNYSSELNVNALELDDSALYLCASSSLAGRKGGQFFGPGTRLTVL.

The chain couples TRBV7-2 to TRBJ1-4; perhaps TRBD1 as D (5 bases). Deletions cut 5 bases from V and 7 bases from J, with 17 bases between. The CDR3 runs 15 residues. From germline, CDR1 is SGHTA and CDR2 FQGNSA. CDR3 region: CASSLRTGGGEKLFF. In DNA, the CDR3 is TGTGCCAGCAGCCTGCGGACGGGCGGGGGTGAAAAACTGTTTTTT.

The chain joins TRBV5-1 to TRBJ2-1; TRBD1 matches at 8 bases. The germline V gene has CDR1 SGHRS and CDR2 YFSETQ. The length of the CDR3 is 16 residues. V shed 4 bases, J shed 5 bases, and the junction held 11 bases outside the gene matches. The CDR3 spells CASSPRPTGADNEQFF. DNA of the CDR3: TGCGCCAGCAGCCCCCGTCCGACAGGGGCAGACAATGAGCAGTTCTTC. Supplemented by reference TRBV5-1 and TRBJ2-1, the full variable domain reads KAGVTQTPRYLIKTRGQQVTLSCSPISGHRSVSWYQQTPGQGLQFLFEYFSETQRNKGNFPGRFSGRQFSNSRSEMNVSTLELGDSALYLCASSPRPTGADNEQFFGPGTRLTVL.

This clonotype was detected ten times or more. The chain joins TRBV5-6 to TRBJ2-6; TRBD1 matches 10 bases. The CDR3 has 16 amino acids. V shed 3 bases and J 2 bases; nucleotides not matched to a gene: 2. CDR1 SGHDT and CDR2 YYEEEE come from the germline V gene. The CDR3 coding sequence is TGTGCCAGCAGCTGGGACAGGGGTCCTGGGGCCAACGTCCTGACTTTC. This encodes CASSWDRGPGANVLTF.

The chain employs TRBV21-1 and TRBJ1-2. TRBV21-1 is shown as a pseudogene. CDR3 length: 15 residues. The CDR3 region has the DNA TGTGCCAGCAGCCCCAACGGGATACGGCCGGGTGGCTACACCTTC. This gives the protein CASSPNGIRPGGYTF.

This clonotype was detected a few times. CDR3 DNA: TGTGCCAGCAGCCAATGGGACAGTGACTATGGCTACACCTTC. This translates into CASSQWDSDYGYTF. The chain carries TRBV14 and TRBJ1-2, with TRBD1 identical over 7 bases. Germline trimming cut 2 bases from V and 3 bases from J; bases unmatched to any gene: 3. This CDR3 has 14 amino acids. The V gene's germline CDR1 is SGHDN and CDR2 FVKESK. The whole variable domain, remainder taken from reference TRBV14 and TRBJ1-2, is EAGVTQFPSHSVIEKGQTVTLRCDPISGHDNLYWYRRVMGKEIKFLLHFVKESKQDESGMPNNRFLAERTGGTYSTLKVQPAELEDSGVYFCASSQWDSDYGYTFGSGTRLTVV.

This clonotype was seen at least ten times. V usage is TRBV5-4 and J usage is TRBJ2-7, with 10 bases lining up with TRBD2. The length of the CDR3 is 15 residues. Trimming at V came to 0 bases and at J to 6 bases, leaving 6 bases not matched to a gene. CDR1 is SGHNT and CDR2 is YYREEE in the germline V gene (reference sequence). Here the CDR3 DNA reads TGTGCCAGCAGCTTGGATCTAGCGGGAGATCCCGAGCAGTACTTC. This gives the protein CASSLDLAGDPEQYF. Full variable domain (rest looked up from reference TRBV5-4 and TRBJ2-7): ETGVTQSPTHLIKTRGQQVTLRCSSQSGHNTVSWYQQALGQGPQFIFQYYREEENGRGNFPPRFSGLQFPNYSSELNVNALELDDSALYLCASSLDLAGDPEQYFGPGTRLTVT.

This clonotype has more than one count but fewer than ten. The chain uses TRBV20-1 and TRBJ2-2, with 11 nucleotides matching TRBD1. Trimming removed 5 bases from V and 0 bases from J; junction bases left unmatched: 2. CDR3 length equals 15 residues. CDR1 is DFQATT, CDR2 SNEGSKA, per germline (reference sequence). CDR3 residues: CSAPGQGANTGELFF. CDR3 sequence (DNA): TGCAGTGCTCCGGGACAGGGGGCGAACACCGGGGAGCTGTTTTTT.

Note on this clonotype: One base away lies a much larger clone, so this may be a sequencing read error. V usage is TRBV4-1 and J usage is TRBJ2-7; 10 nucleotides align to TRBD1. Gene TRBJ2-5 matches the end of the DNA better, so the J call may be wrong. The CDR3 runs 15 residues. Germline loops: CDR1 MGHRA, CDR2 YSYEKL. CDR3 coding DNA: TGCGCCAGCAGCCAAGTGACAGGGGGCTGGGGGACCCAGTACTTC. Its translation: CASSQVTGGWGTQYF.

This clonotype was counted many times. The rearrangement joins TRBV11-2 to TRBJ2-1; D not resolved. Per the germline V gene, CDR1 is SGHAT and CDR2 is FQNNGV. The CDR3 has 15 residues. Trimming removed 5 bases at V and 4 bases at J, with 15 bases between. The CDR3 here is CASSRGPLFYNEQFF. In DNA form, the CDR3 reads TGTGCCAGCAGCCGCGGACCCCTCTTTTACAATGAGCAGTTCTTC.

Note on this clonotype: Given a much more abundant clone one base away, this may be a read error. V is TRBV5-1 and J is TRBJ2-1, with D possibly being TRBD2 (6 bases). The CDR3 runs 14 residues. Per germline, CDR1 SGHRS and CDR2 YFSETQ. The germline V and J ends were trimmed by 6 bases and 8 bases, with 18 bases remaining between them. The CDR3 region has the DNA TGCGCCAGCAAGGAGGGAAAGGGTTACGATGAGCAGTTCTTC. It encodes CASKEGKGYDEQFF. Full variable domain (rest looked up from reference TRBV5-1 and TRBJ2-1): KAGVTQTPRYLIKTRGQQVTLSCSPISGHRSVSWYQQTPGQGLQFLFEYFSETQRNKGNFPGRFSGRQFSNSRSEMNVSTLELGDSALYLCASKEGKGYDEQFFGPGTRLTVL.

A few counts support this clonotype. The chain couples TRBV9 to TRBJ2-6, with TRBD1 matching over 8 bases. J gave up 0 bases and V 3 bases, and 2 bases lay outside the gene matches. Germline V CDR1 and CDR2: SGDLS, YYNGEE. This CDR3 contains 16 residues. CDR3 in amino acids: CASSGGQGSGANVLTF. In DNA, the CDR3 is TGTGCCAGCAGCGGAGGACAGGGCTCTGGGGCCAACGTCCTGACTTTC.

This clonotype occurred a few times. J is TRBJ1-1 and V is TRBV30, with D uncertain. CDR1 and CDR2 from the germline V gene are GTSNPN and SVGIG (reference sequence). The V end was cut by 5 bases, the J end by 1 base, with 2 bases between. The CDR3 length is 10 residues. The CDR3 nucleotides read TGTGCCTGGGAGAACACTGAAGCTTTCTTT. Translating it yields CAWENTEAFF.

This clonotype showed up just a few times. J is TRBJ1-1 and V is TRBV12-3 or TRBV12-4, with 11 bases matching TRBD1. Trimming took 6 bases from V and 6 from J; bases not matched to a gene: 3. The CDR3 is 13 residues long. CDR3 region: CASSPGQGAEAFF. CDR3 DNA: TGTGCCAGCAGCCCGGGACAGGGGGCTGAAGCTTTCTTT.

About this clonotype: A read error may explain this, as a much larger clone is one base away. V gene TRBV6-1 combines with J gene TRBJ2-5; a weak D match, TRBD1 (5 bases). This CDR3 comprises 16 residues. Trimming cost V 4 bases and J 11 bases, with 26 bases left between them. Germline V gene data show CDR1 as MNHNS and CDR2 as SASEGT. CDR3: CASSAPLRTTYNEQYF. Here the CDR3 DNA reads TGTGCCAGCAGTGCACCCCTTCGGACAACTTACAATGAGCAGTACTTC.